The clone carrying this TCR beta chain was counted a few times. Its matching antigen is unknown. CD25-based Treg depletion was applied to purified naive CD4+ T cells. CDR3 length: 15 amino acids. CDR1 and CDR2 (germline): SGHKS, YYEKEE (reference sequence). Trimming removed 2 bases from V and 3 bases from J, with 15 bases in between. Semi-nested PCR with Nested Universal Primer A followed constant-region reverse priming of full-length variable regions. A single record per CDR3 protein comes from TCRdb applying MiXCR to the 5' RACE reads. The data hold approximately 47,000 distinct CDR3 sequences, with roughly 28% observed a single time. Study results and limitations: The TCR gene usage of tumor memory CD4+ T cells clustered together with blood and lymph node memory CD4+ cells and with lymph node naive CD4+ cells. Greatest tumor Treg TCR overlap was with tumor naive CD4+ cells.

Material for sequencing was naive CD4+ T cells sorted from blood. As for subset: naive CD4+ T cells, CD4+CD45RA+CD25-. The chain couples TRBV5-5 to TRBJ2-7; tentative D call: TRBD2 (6 bases). The clonotype comes from a female donor with breast cancer. CDR3 coding DNA: TGTGCCAGCAGCTTTCGGGGGACCGTTAACTACGAGCAGTACTTC. Amino acids: CASSFRGTVNYEQYF. Full variable domain (rest looked up from reference TRBV5-5 and TRBJ2-7): DAGVTQSPTHLIKTRGQQVTLRCSPISGHKSVSWYQQVLGQGPQFIFQYYEKEERGRGNFPDRFSARQFPNYSSELNVNALLLGDSALYLCASSFRGTVNYEQYFGPGTRLTVT.